This T cell receptor beta chain is drawn from a study of response to subunit inactivated influenza vaccine. Study-wide points: There was a suggestion from the authors that each seasonal influenza vaccination recruits few new T cells.

MiXCR was run by TCRdb on the RT-PCR reads, yielding one entry per CDR3 protein. The sample includes 290,000 or so distinct CDR3 sequences, approximately 20% of them seen just once. Points on this clonotype: Its antigen is unidentified.

This CDR3 spans 12 amino acids. V was shortened by 4 bases and J by 8 bases, with 12 bases between the two germline ends. CDR1 and CDR2 (germline): SQVTM, ANQGSEA. Specimen: PBMCs from blood, collected less than 22 months after vaccination. The chain is built from TRBV29-1 and TRBJ2-1, with D uncertain. This sequence originates from a man between 50 and 70 years old who received an inactivated influenza vaccine. DNA for the CDR3: TGCAGCGTTGGGTCGACTGGGTATGAGCAGTTCTTC. Translation gives CSVGSTGYEQFF.